The clone carrying this T cell receptor (beta chain) came up once. Its antigen remains unidentified. The assay was immunoSEQ multiplex PCR, and TCRdb's table has in-frame clones only and misses some. The table includes around 15,000 clones, about 80% detected once. V lost 1 base, J lost 3 bases, and 7 bases lay in between. The germline V gene encodes CDR1 LNHDA and CDR2 SQIVND (reference sequence). CDR3 length: 13 amino acids. The data were obtained in a study of PD-1 blockade in mismatch repair-deficient tumors. Time point meaning: 10-day in vitro stimulation with candidate neoantigen peptide 5. Several ELISpot-reactive neoantigen peptides each drove an approximately ten-day in vitro stimulation. An identically run culture lacking peptide was the fold-change baseline.

Material: cells cultured in vitro, obtained from a patient treated with pembrolizumab. This clonotype was sampled from an adult with mismatch repair-deficient cancer. The chain is built from TRBV19 and TRBJ2-7, with D tentatively TRBD1 (6 bases). CDR3 protein: CASSIAGDYEQYF. CDR3 nucleotide sequence: TGTGCCAGTAGTATAGCAGGGGACTACGAGCAGTACTTC.